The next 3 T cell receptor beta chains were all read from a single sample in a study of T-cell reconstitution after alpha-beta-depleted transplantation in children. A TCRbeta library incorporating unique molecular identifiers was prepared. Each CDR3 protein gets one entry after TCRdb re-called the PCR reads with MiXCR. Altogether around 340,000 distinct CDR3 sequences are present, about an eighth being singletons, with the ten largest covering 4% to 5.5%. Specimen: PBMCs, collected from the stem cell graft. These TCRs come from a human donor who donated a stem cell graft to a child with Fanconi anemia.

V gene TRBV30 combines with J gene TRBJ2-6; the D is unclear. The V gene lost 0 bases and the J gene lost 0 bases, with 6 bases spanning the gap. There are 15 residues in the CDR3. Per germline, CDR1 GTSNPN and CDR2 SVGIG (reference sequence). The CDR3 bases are TGTGCCTGGAGTGTACAACTCTCTGGGGCCAACGTCCTGACTTTC. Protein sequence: CAWSVQLSGANVLTF. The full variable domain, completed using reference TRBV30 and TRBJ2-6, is SQTIHQWPATLVQPVGSPLSLECTVEGTSNPNLYWYRQAAGRGLQLLFYSVGIGQISSEVPQNLSASRPQDRQFILSSKKLLLSDSGFYLCAWSVQLSGANVLTFGAGSRLTVL.

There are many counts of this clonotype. The CDR3 nucleotides read TGCAGTGCTAGGCTAGGGGCGGCCGGGGAGCTGTTTTTT. Amino acids: CSARLGAAGELFF. The chain has TRBV20-1 and TRBJ2-2; D might be TRBD1 (5 bases). The V gene's germline CDR1 is DFQATT and CDR2 SNEGSKA (reference sequence). The length of the CDR3 is 13 residues. Trimming cost V 3 bases and J 6 bases, with 11 bases left between them.

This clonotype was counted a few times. The CDR3 DNA is TGTGCCATCAGTGAGATCGATACGCAGTATTTT. Protein sequence: CAISEIDTQYF. This chain connects TRBV10-3 to TRBJ2-3; D remains ambiguous. The germline V gene encodes CDR1 ENHRY and CDR2 SYGVKD. V lost 2 bases, J lost 6 bases, and 3 bases lay in between. This CDR3 is 11 amino acids long.